The T cell receptor beta chain under discussion was sequenced for a study of blood T cell repertoires in COVID-19. Study-wide background: Italy, Spain and the United States were the sources of the convalescent and acute COVID-19 samples. Sample material is recorded as cDNA or gDNA derived from T cells, B-cell-depleted T cells, or PBMCs.

The assay was immunoSEQ multiplex PCR, and TCRdb's table has in-frame clones only and misses some. The repertoire includes about 130,000 clones, about four fifths of them detected once, and 17% sits in the top ten. The germline V and J ends were trimmed by 0 bases and 2 bases, with 6 bases remaining between them. The CDR3 length is 14 residues. This TCR came from a man younger than 40 with COVID-19, enrolled during active disease. The source material was peripheral blood. V and J are TRBV5-3 and TRBJ1-5, with D unclear. TRBV5-3 is reported as an ORF; its role is uncertain. The CDR3 is CARSLGQGNQPQHF. The DNA for the CDR3 is TGTGCCAGAAGCTTGGGGCAGGGCAATCAGCCCCAGCATTTT.